This TCR beta chain comes out of a study of PD-L1 blockade in urothelial cancer. Study in general: Atezolizumab, begun by patients in about 2014, was given at 1,200 mg intravenously every 3 weeks.

Each patient gave between 1 and 8 samples of peripheral blood mononuclear cells, which were collected pretreatment and during treatment. Generated by immunoSEQ multiplex PCR, the TCRdb table keeps only in-frame clones and is missing some. The sample has about 84,000 clones; roughly 90% are singletons. Germline loops: CDR1 SGHTA, CDR2 FQGTGA. The junction had 12 bases not matched to a gene; V was cut back by 5 bases and J by 5 bases. This CDR3 is 16 amino acids long. V gene TRBV7-3 combines with J gene TRBJ2-5, with TRBD2 matching over 9 bases. The starting material was PBMCs, obtained around atezolizumab (anti-PD-L1) treatment. The TCR comes from a man in his fifties or sixties with urothelial cancer. The CDR3 nucleotides are TGTGCCAGCAGCCCCCGGGGACTAGCTGGGAGCGAGACCCAGTACTTC. Translated: CASSPRGLAGSETQYF.